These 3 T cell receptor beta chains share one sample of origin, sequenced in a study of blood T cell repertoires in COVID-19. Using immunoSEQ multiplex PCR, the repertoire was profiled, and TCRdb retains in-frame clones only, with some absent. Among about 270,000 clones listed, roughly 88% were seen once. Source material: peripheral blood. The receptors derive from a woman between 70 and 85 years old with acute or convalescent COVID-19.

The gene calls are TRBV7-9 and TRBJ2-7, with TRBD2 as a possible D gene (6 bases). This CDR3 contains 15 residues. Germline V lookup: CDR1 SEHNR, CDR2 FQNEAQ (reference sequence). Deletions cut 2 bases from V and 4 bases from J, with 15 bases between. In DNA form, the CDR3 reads TGTGCCAGCAGCTTAAGTGTCTGGGGGGATTACGAGCAGTACTTC. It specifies CASSLSVWGDYEQYF.

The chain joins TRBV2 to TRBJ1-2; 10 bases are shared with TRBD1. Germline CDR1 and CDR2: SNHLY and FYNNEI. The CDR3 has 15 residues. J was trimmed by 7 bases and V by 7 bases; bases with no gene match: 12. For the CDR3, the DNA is TGTGCCAGCACGGGAGGGGACAGGGGCGTCGGTGGCTACACCTTC. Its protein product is CASTGGDRGVGGYTF.

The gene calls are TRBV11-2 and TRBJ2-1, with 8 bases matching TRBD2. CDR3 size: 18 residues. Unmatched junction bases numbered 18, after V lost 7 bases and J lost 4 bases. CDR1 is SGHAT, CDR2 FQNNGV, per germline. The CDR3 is CASTQGRGASYLYNEQFF. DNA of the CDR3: TGTGCCAGCACCCAGGGGCGGGGGGCCTCTTACCTATACAATGAGCAGTTCTTC.